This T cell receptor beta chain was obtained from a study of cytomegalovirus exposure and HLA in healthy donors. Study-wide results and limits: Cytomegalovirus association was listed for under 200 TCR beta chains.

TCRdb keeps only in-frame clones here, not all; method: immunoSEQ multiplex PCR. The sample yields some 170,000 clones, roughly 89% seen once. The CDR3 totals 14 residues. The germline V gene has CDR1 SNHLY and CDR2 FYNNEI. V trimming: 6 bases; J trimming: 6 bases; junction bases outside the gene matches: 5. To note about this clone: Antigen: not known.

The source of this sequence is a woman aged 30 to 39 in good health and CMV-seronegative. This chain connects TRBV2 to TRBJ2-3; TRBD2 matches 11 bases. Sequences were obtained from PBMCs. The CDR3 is CASRVAGGPDTQYF. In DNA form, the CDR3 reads TGTGCCAGCAGAGTAGCGGGGGGGCCTGATACGCAGTATTTT.